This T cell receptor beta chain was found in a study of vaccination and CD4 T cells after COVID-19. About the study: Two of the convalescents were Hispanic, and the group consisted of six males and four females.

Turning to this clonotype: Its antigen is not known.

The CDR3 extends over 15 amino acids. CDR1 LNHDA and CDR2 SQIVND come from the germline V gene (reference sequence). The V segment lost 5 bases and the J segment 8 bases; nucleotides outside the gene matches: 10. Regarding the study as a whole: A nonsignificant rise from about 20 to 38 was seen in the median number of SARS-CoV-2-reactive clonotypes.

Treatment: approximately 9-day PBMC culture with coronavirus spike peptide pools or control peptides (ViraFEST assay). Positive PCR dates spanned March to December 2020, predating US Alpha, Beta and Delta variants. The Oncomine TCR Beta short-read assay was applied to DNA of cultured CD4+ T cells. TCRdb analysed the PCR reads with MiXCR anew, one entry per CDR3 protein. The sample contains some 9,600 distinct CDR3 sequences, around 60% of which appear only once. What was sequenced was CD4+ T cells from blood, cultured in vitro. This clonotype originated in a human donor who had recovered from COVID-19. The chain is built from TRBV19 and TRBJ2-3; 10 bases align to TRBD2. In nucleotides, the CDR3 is TGTGCCAGTAGTGCAGCGGGGGGGCAGGTTGGTACGCAGTATTTT. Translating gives CASSAAGGQVGTQYF. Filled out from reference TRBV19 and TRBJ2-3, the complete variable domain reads DGGITQSPKYLFRKEGQNVTLSCEQNLNHDAMYWYRQDPGQGLRLIYYSQIVNDFQKGDIAEGYSVSREKKESFPLTVTSAQKNPTAFYLCASSAAGGQVGTQYFGPGTRLTVL.